This is a list of T cell receptor beta chains from one sample in a study of early T cells in non-severe SARS-CoV-2 infection. A single record per CDR3 protein comes from TCRdb applying MiXCR to the 5' RACE reads. The profile covers over 70,000 distinct CDR3 sequences, with about 14% appearing a single time and around 3.7% taken by the ten largest. The sample here was whole blood, taken at baseline. These receptors were taken from an adult who was a healthcare worker with PCR-confirmed SARS-CoV-2 infection or an uninfected control (not recorded which). The CDR3 runs from the conserved cysteine through the conserved F or W. The D gene is left open where the match is weak. Only part of the rows carry a size: once, few, many, or a class if the clone is expanded.

clone size	V gene	J gene	D gene	CDR3 protein	CDR3 DNA
few	TRBV18	TRBJ2-7	TRBD1	CASSQGTGPGYEQYF	TGTGCCAGCTCCCAGGGGACAGGGCCGGGGTACGAGCAGTACTTC
few	TRBV14	TRBJ1-2	NA	CASSRWVNAGPDRKDGYTF	TGTGCCAGCAGCCGTTGGGTCAATGCGGGTCCTGACAGAAAGGATGGCTACACCTTC
many	TRBV12-3/TRBV12-4	TRBJ2-7	NA	CASSLAAGGEQYF	TGTGCCAGCAGTTTAGCGGCAGGAGGCGAGCAGTACTTC
few	TRBV4-1	TRBJ1-5	NA	CASSQVRGLNQPQHF	TGCGCCAGCAGCCAAGTGCGGGGGCTCAATCAGCCCCAGCATTTT
many	TRBV7-3	TRBJ2-5	TRBD2	CASSPVAGVKTQYF	TGTGCCAGCAGCCCCGTAGCGGGAGTGAAGACCCAGTACTTC
NA	TRBV6-5	TRBJ2-3	TRBD1	CASSYGQGANTQYF	TGTGCCAGCAGTTACGGGCAGGGGGCGAATACGCAGTATTTT
many	TRBV12-3/TRBV12-4	TRBJ2-7	TRBD1	CASSPRDRSSEQYF	TGTGCCAGCAGTCCGAGGGACAGGTCGAGCGAGCAGTACTTC
NA	TRBV7-6	TRBJ2-3	NA	CASSKDYGSRSQGFADTQYF	TGTGCCAGCAGTAAAGACTATGGGAGCAGGTCTCAGGGATTCGCAGATACGCAGTATTTT
NA	TRBV25-1	TRBJ2-1	NA	CASSEYRDSLNGQFF	TGTGCCAGCAGTGAATATCGGGATAGCCTCAACGGGCAGTTCTTC
few	TRBV6-6	TRBJ2-5	TRBD1	CASSRSGGETQYF	TGTGCCAGCAGCCGTTCAGGGGGAGAGACCCAGTACTTC
few	TRBV9	TRBJ2-7	NA	CASSYGGQTYEQYF	TGTGCCAGCAGCTATGGCGGACAGACCTACGAGCAGTACTTC
few	TRBV7-8	TRBJ2-7	TRBD2	CASSLTSGLTAYEQYF	TGTGCCAGCAGCTTGACTAGCGGGTTAACGGCCTACGAGCAGTACTTC
many	TRBV28	TRBJ2-5	NA	CASSPSGIQETQYF	TGTGCCAGCAGCCCTTCGGGAATCCAAGAGACCCAGTACTTC
once	TRBV7-6	TRBJ2-5	NA	CASSRQPLQETQYF	TGTGCCAGCAGCCGACAGCCGCTCCAAGAGACCCAGTACTTC
few	TRBV12-3/TRBV12-4	TRBJ1-2	TRBD1	CASSLLTGGYYGYTF	TGTGCCAGCAGTTTGTTGACAGGGGGATACTATGGCTACACCTTC
medium-sized	TRBV14	TRBJ2-3	TRBD2	CASSHTSGRTDTQYF	TGTGCCAGCAGCCATACTAGCGGGAGAACAGATACGCAGTATTTT
few	TRBV20-1	TRBJ1-1	TRBD1	CSARDPQGGGTEAFF	TGCAGTGCTAGAGACCCCCAGGGGGGAGGCACTGAAGCTTTCTTT
NA	TRBV28	TRBJ2-3	TRBD2	CASTSPAGGADTQYF	TGTGCCAGCACCTCTCCAGCGGGAGGTGCAGATACGCAGTATTTT
many	TRBV28	TRBJ1-1	NA	CASSPPNDAPEAFF	TGTGCCAGCAGCCCCCCAAATGACGCGCCCGAAGCTTTCTTT
few	TRBV4-1	TRBJ2-1	NA	CASSPRRAYNEQFF	TGCGCCAGCAGCCCTAGACGGGCCTACAATGAGCAGTTCTTC
NA	TRBV29-1	TRBJ2-5	TRBD2	CSVVRIAGVAETQYF	TGCAGCGTGGTCCGAATCGCGGGAGTTGCAGAGACCCAGTACTTC
many	TRBV7-9	TRBJ1-5	NA	CASSSTGPGGQPQHF	TGTGCCAGCAGCTCAACGGGTCCCGGTGGACAGCCCCAGCATTTT
many	TRBV5-1	TRBJ2-7	NA	CASSGDYEQYF	TGCGCCAGCAGCGGAGACTACGAGCAGTACTTC
few	TRBV6-6	TRBJ2-7	NA	CASSYPGMGYEQYF	TGTGCCAGCAGTTACCCGGGAATGGGCTACGAGCAGTACTTC
NA	TRBV28	TRBJ2-1	TRBD2	CASSTPAGGVREQFF	TGTGCCAGCAGTACCCCAGCGGGAGGGGTACGGGAGCAGTTCTTC
few	TRBV10-2	TRBJ2-7	TRBD1	CASRDKPGQGGFNAYEQYF	TGCGCCAGCAGGGATAAACCGGGACAGGGGGGTTTTAACGCCTACGAGCAGTACTTC
NA	TRBV28	TRBJ2-1	TRBD2	CASRLAGGYYNEQFF	TGTGCCAGCAGACTAGCGGGGGGATACTACAATGAGCAGTTCTTC
many	TRBV29-1	TRBJ1-2	NA	CSAWDGDNYGYTF	TGCAGCGCCTGGGACGGGGATAACTATGGCTACACCTTC
few	TRBV7-3	TRBJ2-1	NA	CASSEGPGRNEQFF	TGTGCCAGCAGCGAGGGACCCGGACGCAATGAGCAGTTCTTC
many	TRBV9	TRBJ1-1	NA	CASSVMAGQENTEAFF	TGTGCCAGCAGCGTAATGGCGGGACAAGAGAACACTGAAGCTTTCTTT
many	TRBV28	TRBJ1-1	TRBD1	CASSFSGTGGITEAFF	TGTGCCAGCAGTTTTTCCGGGACAGGGGGCATCACTGAAGCTTTCTTT
many	TRBV28	TRBJ1-6	NA	CASSRGEENSPLHF	TGTGCCAGCTCCCGCGGGGAAGAGAATTCACCCCTCCACTTT
few	TRBV5-4	TRBJ2-7	NA	CASSSPGTGEDEQYF	TGTGCCAGCAGCTCCCCCGGGACTGGGGAAGACGAGCAGTACTTC
few	TRBV4-1	TRBJ1-6	TRBD1	CASSQGFLGQGGDSPLHF	TGCGCCAGCAGCCAAGGATTCTTAGGACAGGGGGGGGATTCACCCCTCCACTTT
NA	TRBV7-3	TRBJ2-3	TRBD2	CASSLRGAGGTDTQYF	TGTGCCAGCAGCTTAAGGGGAGCGGGAGGGACAGATACGCAGTATTTT
NA	TRBV5-5	TRBJ2-7	NA	CASSNPSDYHEQYF	TGTGCCAGCAGCAATCCCTCAGATTACCACGAGCAGTACTTC
NA	TRBV28	TRBJ2-6	TRBD1	CANSPLTGDGANVLTF	TGTGCCAACAGTCCCCTTACAGGGGACGGGGCCAACGTCCTGACTTTC
few	TRBV5-6	TRBJ2-7	NA	CASSSNSVVQYF	TGTGCCAGCAGCTCGAACAGTGTCGTGCAGTACTTC
many	TRBV2	TRBJ2-1	TRBD2	CATSWREGLGEQFF	TGTGCCACCTCCTGGCGGGAGGGCCTGGGTGAGCAGTTCTTC
NA	TRBV7-3	TRBJ2-1	NA	CASSLTRTLVDEQFF	TGTGCCAGCAGCCTCACTAGGACCCTCGTGGATGAGCAGTTCTTC
NA	TRBV2	TRBJ2-2	NA	CASSDGHPNTGELFF	TGTGCCAGCAGTGACGGACACCCCAACACCGGGGAGCTGTTTTTT
NA	TRBV25-1	TRBJ2-7	NA	CASRDPLQVQYF	TGTGCCAGCCGGGACCCACTTCAGGTGCAGTACTTC
NA	TRBV3-1	TRBJ1-5	TRBD1	CASSQDRGTGSGQPQHF	TGTGCCAGCAGCCAAGATCGGGGGACAGGGTCAGGTCAGCCCCAGCATTTT
NA	TRBV4-1	TRBJ2-2	TRBD1	CASSPGTGPNTGELFF	TGCGCCAGCAGCCCCGGGACAGGACCGAACACCGGGGAGCTGTTTTTT
NA	TRBV7-2	TRBJ2-3	TRBD2	CASSLRAGGRDTQYF	TGTGCCAGCAGCTTGAGGGCGGGAGGAAGAGATACGCAGTATTTT
many	TRBV11-2	TRBJ2-6	NA	CASDLAGEAGANVLTF	TGTGCCAGCGATCTGGCAGGGGAAGCTGGGGCCAACGTCCTGACTTTC
once	TRBV11-2	TRBJ2-1	TRBD2	CASSFTSGRTGEQFF	TGTGCCAGCAGCTTTACAAGCGGGAGAACGGGGGAGCAGTTCTTC
few	TRBV30	TRBJ2-3	TRBD1	CAWRDQGVSTDTQYF	TGTGCCTGGAGGGATCAGGGGGTGAGCACAGATACGCAGTATTTT
many	TRBV29-1	TRBJ2-7	TRBD2	CSVATGTSSYEQYF	TGCAGCGTGGCAACCGGGACTAGTTCCTACGAGCAGTACTTC
NA	TRBV7-9	TRBJ2-7	NA	CASSAAERHEQYF	TGTGCCAGCAGCGCAGCGGAGCGCCACGAGCAGTACTTC
NA	TRBV13	TRBJ2-3	TRBD1	CASSSPGQGHSDTQYF	TGTGCCAGCAGCTCTCCGGGACAGGGGCACTCAGATACGCAGTATTTT
few	TRBV28	TRBJ2-7	TRBD2	CATLRRLAGEQYF	TGTGCCACCCTACGTAGACTAGCGGGGGAGCAGTACTTC
many	TRBV27	TRBJ1-1	NA	CASSLGRNTEAFF	TGTGCCAGCAGCTTAGGACGGAACACTGAAGCTTTCTTT
few	TRBV5-1	TRBJ2-5	NA	CASSFRTKQETQYF	TGCGCCAGCAGCTTCCGGACAAAACAAGAGACCCAGTACTTC
few	TRBV15	TRBJ2-3	NA	CATSRGGGTSTDTQYF	TGTGCCACCAGCAGAGGGGGTGGAACTAGCACAGATACGCAGTATTTT